Detailed here is one TCR beta chain. This specimen belongs to a study of control samples from healthy donors and cancer patients. V was pared by 2 bases and J by 0 bases, with 7 bases between. Germline V gene lookup returns CDR1 MNHEY and CDR2 SVGEGT. The CDR3 consists of 14 residues. Repertoires were generated with immunoSEQ multiplex PCR, while TCRdb's copy carries only in-frame clones and drops some. The sample holds around 150,000 clones, around 86% seen once. The sequence derives from a man aged 25 to 45 in good health. Sequencing was carried out using blood. This chain links TRBV6-2 or TRBV6-3 with TRBJ1-2; no clear D gene. In DNA, the CDR3 is TGTGCCAGCAGTTACGGGGTTTCTAACTATGGCTACACCTTC. It translates to CASSYGVSNYGYTF.